This TCR beta chain was identified during a study of T cells in Graves' hyperthyroidism and ophthalmopathy. Regarding the study as a whole: The model anticipated ophthalmopathy a median about six months pre-onset. Clonotypes that were expanded in thyroid above 0.001 mostly appeared in blood too.

To note about this clonotype: Its antigen is currently unknown.

Trimming left V 5 bases short and J 4 bases short, with 18 bases between. CDR1 is LGHDT, CDR2 YNNKEL, per germline (reference sequence). The CDR3 covers 15 residues. TCR beta CDR3 regions were amplified from RNA transcripts. The HTBI primer set served for first-round RT-PCR of the TCR CDR3. TCRdb itself ran the multiplex PCR reads through MiXCR, one entry per CDR3 protein. The sample yields about 540,000 distinct CDR3 sequences, 46% seen once. The genes are TRBV3-1 and TRBJ2-7; unclear D gene. What was sequenced was peripheral blood or thyroid tissue (not recorded which). This TCR was sampled from a woman in her late teens or twenties with Graves' hyperthyroidism. The CDR3 bases are TGTGCCAGCAGCTCCCGCCCGGGCCAATCGTACGAGCAGTACTTC. Protein product: CASSSRPGQSYEQYF.